These 3 T cell receptor beta chains were sequenced from one sample in a study of identical twins. Each CDR3 protein is one row after TCRdb ran MiXCR on the 5' RACE reads. The data show around 680,000 distinct CDR3 sequences, around 8.6% seen once. These same records also appear under a second study, on yellow fever vaccine responses in identical twins.

The sequenced sample consisted of PBMCs. The receptors come from a woman younger than 35 in good health.

This clonotype has just a few counts. The chain couples TRBV12-3 or TRBV12-4 to TRBJ1-1; no clear D. The CDR3 is 13 residues long. V was shortened by 7 bases and J by 1 base, with 10 bases between the two germline ends. The CDR3, as DNA: TGTGCCAGCAACCCCAACCCGAACACTGAAGCTTTCTTT. Its translation: CASNPNPNTEAFF.

This chain connects TRBV7-3 to TRBJ2-3; TRBD2 matches at 10 bases. The J segment lost 10 bases and the V segment lost 2 bases, leaving 3 bases of the junction unmatched. The germline V gene has CDR1 SGHTA and CDR2 FQGTGA. This CDR3 region has 13 residues. DNA for the CDR3: TGTGCCAGCAGCTTAGGAGGGACTAGCGCGCAGTATTTT. Protein: CASSLGGTSAQYF.

This clonotype came up many times. The genes are TRBV6-1 and TRBJ2-3; no clear D. The CDR3 length is 12 residues. Trimming took off 4 bases at V and 2 bases at J, with 4 bases between the two ends. Germline V gene sequence: CDR1 MNHNS, CDR2 SASEGT. The CDR3 reads CASSGATDTQYF. The DNA for the CDR3 is TGTGCCAGCAGTGGGGCCACAGATACGCAGTATTTT.